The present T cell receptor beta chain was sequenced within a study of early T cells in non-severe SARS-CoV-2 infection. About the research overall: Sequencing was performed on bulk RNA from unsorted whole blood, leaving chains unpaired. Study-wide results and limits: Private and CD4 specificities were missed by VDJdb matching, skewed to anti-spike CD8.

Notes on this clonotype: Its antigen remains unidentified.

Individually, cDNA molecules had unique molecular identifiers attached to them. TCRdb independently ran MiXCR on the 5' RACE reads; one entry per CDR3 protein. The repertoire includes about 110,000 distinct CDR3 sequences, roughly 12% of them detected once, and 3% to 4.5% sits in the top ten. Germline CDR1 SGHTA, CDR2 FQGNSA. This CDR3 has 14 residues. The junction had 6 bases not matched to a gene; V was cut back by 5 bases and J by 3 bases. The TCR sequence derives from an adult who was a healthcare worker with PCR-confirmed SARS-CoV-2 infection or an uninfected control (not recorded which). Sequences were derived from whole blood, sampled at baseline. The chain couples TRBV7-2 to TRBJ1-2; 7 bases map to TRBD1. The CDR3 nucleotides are TGTGCCAGCAGCCGGGACAGCGGTCACTATGGCTACACCTTC. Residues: CASSRDSGHYGYTF.